These T cell receptor beta chains were read from a single sample in a study of shared clonotypes between healthy human individuals. Method: immunoSEQ multiplex PCR; TCRdb's copy keeps in-frame clones and lacks some. This table has about 2,500,000 clones, more than 80% appearing once. Input material: naive CD4+ T cells sorted from blood. All receptors derive from a young man in good health. CDR3s include the opening cysteine and the closing phenylalanine or tryptophan. Each record gives: V gene, J gene, D gene, clone size, CDR3 DNA, CDR3 protein. The D gene is left open where the match is weak. The size of a clone is reported for some rows only, either as once, few or many, or as a class for expanded clones.

V: TRBV21-1; J: TRBJ2-1; D: -; size: -; DNA: TGTGCCAGCAGCAAAGCCATGAGGAAGCGGGCCTACAATGAGCAGTTCTTC; CDR3: CASSKAMRKRAYNEQFF
V: TRBV6-6; J: TRBJ2-7; D: -; size: -; DNA: TGTGCCAGCAGTGCAGGGAACTACGAGCAGTACTTC; CDR3: CASSAGNYEQYF
V: TRBV7-2; J: TRBJ1-6; D: -; size: few; DNA: TGTGCCAGCAGTGGGAGGCACTCACCCCTCCACTTT; CDR3: CASSGRHSPLHF
V: TRBV19; J: TRBJ2-1; D: TRBD2; size: once; DNA: TGTGCCAGTAGTCGTCTAAGCGGGAGAATTTACAATGAGCAGTTCTTC; CDR3: CASSRLSGRIYNEQFF
V: TRBV25-1; J: TRBJ2-7; D: TRBD1; size: -; DNA: TGTGCCAGCAGGCCTAGGACAGGCGCCTACGAGCAGTACTTC; CDR3: CASRPRTGAYEQYF
V: TRBV6-1; J: TRBJ1-5; D: -; size: few; DNA: TGTGCCAGCAGTGGGGCAGGGTTTTATCAGCCCCAGCATTTT; CDR3: CASSGAGFYQPQHF
V: TRBV18; J: TRBJ1-5; D: TRBD1; size: -; DNA: TGTGCCAGCTCACCAGCCACAGGGGCCGCAAATCAGCCCCAGCATTTT; CDR3: CASSPATGAANQPQHF
V: TRBV9; J: TRBJ2-7; D: TRBD2; size: -; DNA: TGTGCCAGCAGCACGCGAGCTAGCGGGAGGACCGAGCAGTACTTC; CDR3: CASSTRASGRTEQYF
V: TRBV18; J: TRBJ2-6; D: -; size: -; DNA: TGTGCCAGCTCACCTTTGAGTCTCCAGGGGAGCTCTGGGGCCAACGTCCTGACTTTC; CDR3: CASSPLSLQGSSGANVLTF
V: TRBV2; J: TRBJ2-7; D: TRBD2; size: -; DNA: TGTGCCACCTCACGGGGGGTTTCCTACGAGCAGTACTTC; CDR3: CATSRGVSYEQYF
V: TRBV27; J: TRBJ1-2; D: -; size: -; DNA: TGTGCCAGCAGTGCTATTTCAACGGGGCTCAACTATGGCTACACCTTC; CDR3: CASSAISTGLNYGYTF
V: TRBV6-1; J: TRBJ1-5; D: -; size: -; DNA: TGTGCCAGCAGTGACAAGGGAAATCAGCCCCAGCATTTT; CDR3: CASSDKGNQPQHF
V: TRBV9; J: TRBJ2-2; D: TRBD2; size: -; DNA: TGTGCCAGCAGCTTTTCAGCGGGGGGAACCGGGGAGCTGTTTTTT; CDR3: CASSFSAGGTGELFF
V: TRBV5-1; J: TRBJ2-7; D: TRBD1; size: -; DNA: TGCGCCAGCAGCGTCCGACAGGGGTCCCCCTACGAGCAGTACTTC; CDR3: CASSVRQGSPYEQYF
V: TRBV7-2; J: TRBJ2-3; D: TRBD1; size: once; DNA: TGTGCCAGCAGCTTAAGAGGGGGCCACACAGATACGCAGTATTTT; CDR3: CASSLRGGHTDTQYF
V: TRBV7-3; J: TRBJ1-4; D: -; size: -; DNA: TGTGCCAGCAGCCCGGGGGGTGGCTCGAATGAAAAACTGTTTTTT; CDR3: CASSPGGGSNEKLFF
V: TRBV4-3; J: TRBJ2-2; D: -; size: -; DNA: TGCGCCAGCAGCCAAGTTGCGAACACCGGGGAGCTGTTTTTT; CDR3: CASSQVANTGELFF
V: TRBV21-1; J: TRBJ2-7; D: -; size: -; DNA: TGTGCCAGCAGCGGAGACATGAGGGGGGGATGGTCCTACGAGCAGTACTTC; CDR3: CASSGDMRGGWSYEQYF
V: TRBV5-1; J: TRBJ2-1; D: TRBD2; size: -; DNA: TGCGCCAGCAGCGCCTTAGCGGGAGGGCCAGGGAATGAGCAGTTCTTC; CDR3: CASSALAGGPGNEQFF
V: TRBV10-3; J: TRBJ2-2; D: TRBD2; size: -; DNA: TGTGCCATCAGTGAGTCGGGGGGACTAACCAACACCGGGGAGCTGTTTTTT; CDR3: CAISESGGLTNTGELFF
V: TRBV6-1; J: TRBJ2-7; D: TRBD1; size: -; DNA: TGTGCCAGCAGGGAGGTCGGGACAGGGCGGCGGGAGCAGTACTTC; CDR3: CASREVGTGRREQYF
V: TRBV20-1; J: TRBJ2-5; D: -; size: -; DNA: TGCAGTGCTTTAAAAGAGACCCAGTACTTC; CDR3: CSALKETQYF
V: TRBV9; J: TRBJ1-2; D: -; size: -; DNA: TGTGCCAGCAGCGTTGATAGGGCAGACTATGGCTACACCTTC; CDR3: CASSVDRADYGYTF
V: TRBV7-2; J: TRBJ2-3; D: -; size: once; DNA: TGTGCCAGCAGCTTGGGGGCGCCGGATACGCAGTATTTT; CDR3: CASSLGAPDTQYF
V: TRBV7-2; J: TRBJ2-1; D: -; size: -; DNA: TGTGCCAGCAGCCCCCGGGGCAGCCAAGGTAGTGAGCAGTTCTTC; CDR3: CASSPRGSQGSEQFF
V: TRBV4-3; J: TRBJ2-7; D: TRBD2; size: -; DNA: TGCGCCAGCAGCCAAGGGACTAGCGGTACCTACGAGCAGTACTTC; CDR3: CASSQGTSGTYEQYF
V: TRBV2; J: TRBJ2-2; D: TRBD2; size: once; DNA: TGTGCCAGCAGTGGTCTAGCGGGAGCGAACACCGGGGAGCTGTTTTTT; CDR3: CASSGLAGANTGELFF
V: TRBV7-6; J: TRBJ1-6; D: -; size: -; DNA: TGTGCCAGCAGCTCCGGGACTTTGAGTTCACCCCTCCACTTT; CDR3: CASSSGTLSSPLHF
V: TRBV11-3; J: TRBJ2-3; D: -; size: few; DNA: TGTGCCAGCAGCTTAGATGCAGATACGCAGTATTTT; CDR3: CASSLDADTQYF
V: TRBV5-4; J: TRBJ2-7; D: -; size: -; DNA: TGTGCCAGCAGCTTGGTAGACTTCCGCGAGCAGTACTTC; CDR3: CASSLVDFREQYF
V: TRBV10-2; J: TRBJ2-5; D: -; size: -; DNA: TGCGCCAGCAGTGTTACAGGGTCGAATGGTGAGACCCAGTACTTC; CDR3: CASSVTGSNGETQYF